This TCR beta chain was sequenced for a study of neurological immune-mediated disorders. This clonotype was detected many times. Its antigen is still unknown. TCRdb used MiXCR to reprocess the 5' RACE reads, holding one entry per CDR3 protein. The sample lists roughly 41,000 distinct CDR3 sequences; about 2% were seen once. V was pared by 4 bases and J by 0 bases, with 8 bases between. CDR1 is SGHRS and CDR2 is YFSETQ in the germline V gene. This CDR3 spans 14 amino acids. Study outcomes and limitations: Private repertoires in all groups were suggested by the absence of shared CDR3 amino acid sequences among expanded clones across subjects. Falling below healthy controls, multiple sclerosis showed the least TCR clonal expansion, while HTLV-1-associated myelopathy showed the most. The multiple sclerosis repertoire cluster was associated with no clinical or MRI feature.

The sequenced material came from PBMCs. This sequence joins TRBV5-1 and TRBJ1-3; D call uncertain. The TCR sequence derives from a woman between 35 and 50 years old with multiple sclerosis. The CDR3 region is CASSPASSGNTIYF. CDR3 in DNA: TGCGCCAGCAGCCCGGCGTCCTCTGGAAACACCATATATTTT.